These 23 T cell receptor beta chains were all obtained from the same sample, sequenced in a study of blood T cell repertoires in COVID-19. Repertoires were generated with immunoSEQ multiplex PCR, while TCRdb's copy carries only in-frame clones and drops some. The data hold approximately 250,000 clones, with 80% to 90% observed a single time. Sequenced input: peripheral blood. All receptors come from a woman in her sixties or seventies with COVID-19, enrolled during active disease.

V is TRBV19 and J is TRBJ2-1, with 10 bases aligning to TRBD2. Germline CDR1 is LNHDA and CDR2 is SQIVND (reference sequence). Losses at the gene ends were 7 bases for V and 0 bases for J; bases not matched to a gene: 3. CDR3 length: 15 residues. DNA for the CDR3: TGTGCCAGTAATAGCGGGGGGAGCTCCTACAATGAGCAGTTCTTC. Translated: CASNSGGSSYNEQFF.

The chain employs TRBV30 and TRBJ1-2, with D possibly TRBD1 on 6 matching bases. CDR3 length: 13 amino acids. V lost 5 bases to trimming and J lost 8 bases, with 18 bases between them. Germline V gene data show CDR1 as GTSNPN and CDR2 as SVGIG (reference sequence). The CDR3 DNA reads TGTGCCTGGGGTAGGGGGTATTGGAGCGGCTACACCTTC. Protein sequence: CAWGRGYWSGYTF.

The CDR3 is CAGAGQGVNQPQHF. The CDR3 nucleotides are TGTGCCGGGGCGGGACAGGGGGTCAATCAGCCCCAGCATTTT. J is TRBJ1-5 and V is TRBV28; 11 bases agree with TRBD1. V lost 11 bases and J lost 3; bases outside the gene matches: 6. This CDR3 has 14 amino acids. Germline assignment: CDR1 MDHEN and CDR2 SYDVKM. The full variable domain, rest sourced from reference TRBV28 and TRBJ1-5, is DVKVTQSSRYLVKRTGEKVFLECVQDMDHENMFWYRQDPGLGLRLIYFSYDVKMKEKGDIPEGYSVSREKKERFSLILESASTNQTSMYLCAGAGQGVNQPQHFGDGTRLSIL.

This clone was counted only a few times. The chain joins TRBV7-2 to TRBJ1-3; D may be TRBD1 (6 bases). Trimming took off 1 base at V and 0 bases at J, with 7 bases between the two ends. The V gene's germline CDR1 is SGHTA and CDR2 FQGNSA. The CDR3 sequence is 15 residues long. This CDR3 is CASSLVGGSGNTIYF. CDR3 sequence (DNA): TGTGCCAGCAGCTTAGTAGGGGGCTCTGGAAACACCATATATTTT.

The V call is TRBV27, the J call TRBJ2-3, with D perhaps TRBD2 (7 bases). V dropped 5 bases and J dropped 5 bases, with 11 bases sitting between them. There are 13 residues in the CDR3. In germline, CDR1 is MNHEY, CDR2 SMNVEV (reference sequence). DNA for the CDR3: TGTGCCAGCAGTCGGGGGGCGGGAGATACGCAGTATTTT. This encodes CASSRGAGDTQYF.

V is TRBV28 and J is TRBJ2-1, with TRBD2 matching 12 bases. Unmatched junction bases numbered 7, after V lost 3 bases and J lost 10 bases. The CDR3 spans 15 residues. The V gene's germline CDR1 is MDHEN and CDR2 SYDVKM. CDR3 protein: CASSFVQLAGGEQFF. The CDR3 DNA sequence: TGTGCCAGCAGTTTCGTTCAACTAGCGGGAGGCGAGCAGTTCTTC.

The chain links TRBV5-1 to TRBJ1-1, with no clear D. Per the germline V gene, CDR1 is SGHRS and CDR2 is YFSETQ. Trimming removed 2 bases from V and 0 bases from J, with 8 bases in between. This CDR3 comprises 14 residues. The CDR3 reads CASSLHRLNTEAFF. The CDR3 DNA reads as TGCGCCAGCAGCTTACACAGACTGAACACTGAAGCTTTCTTT.

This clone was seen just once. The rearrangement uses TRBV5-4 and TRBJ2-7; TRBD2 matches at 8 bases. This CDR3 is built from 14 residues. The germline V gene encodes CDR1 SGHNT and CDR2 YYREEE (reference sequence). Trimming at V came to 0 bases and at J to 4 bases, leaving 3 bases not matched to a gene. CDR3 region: CASSLELAGYEQYF. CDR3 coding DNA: TGTGCCAGCAGCTTGGAGCTAGCGGGTTACGAGCAGTACTTC.

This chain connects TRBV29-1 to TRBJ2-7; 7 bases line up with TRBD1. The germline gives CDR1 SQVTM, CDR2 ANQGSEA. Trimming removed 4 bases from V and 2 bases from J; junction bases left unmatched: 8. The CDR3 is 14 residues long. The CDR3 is CSVAPGQNTYEQYF. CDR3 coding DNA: TGCAGCGTTGCCCCGGGACAGAATACCTACGAGCAGTACTTC.

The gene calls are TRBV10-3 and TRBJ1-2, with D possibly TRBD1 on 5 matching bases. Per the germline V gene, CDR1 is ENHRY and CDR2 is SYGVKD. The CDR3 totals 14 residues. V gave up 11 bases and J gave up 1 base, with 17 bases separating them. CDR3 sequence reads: CASRSRGLNYGYTF. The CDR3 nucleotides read TGTGCCTCTCGCTCTAGGGGCCTTAACTATGGCTACACCTTC.

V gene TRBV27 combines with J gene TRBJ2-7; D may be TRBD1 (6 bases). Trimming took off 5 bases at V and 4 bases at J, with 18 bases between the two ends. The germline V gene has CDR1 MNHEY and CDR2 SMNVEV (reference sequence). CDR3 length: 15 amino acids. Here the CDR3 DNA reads TGTGCCAGCAGTAGGGGACATCGACTTCCATACGAGCAGTACTTC. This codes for CASSRGHRLPYEQYF.

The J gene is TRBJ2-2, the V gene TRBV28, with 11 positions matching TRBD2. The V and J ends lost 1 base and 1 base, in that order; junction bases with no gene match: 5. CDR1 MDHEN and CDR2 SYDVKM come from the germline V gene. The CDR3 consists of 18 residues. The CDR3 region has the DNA TGTGCCAGCAGTTTATTAACGGGGACTAGCGGGAACACCGGGGAGCTGTTTTTT. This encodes CASSLLTGTSGNTGELFF.

Here the CDR3 reads CATSRGTGVGNTEAFF. In DNA, the CDR3 is TGTGCCACCAGCAGAGGCACAGGGGTGGGGAACACTGAAGCTTTCTTT. The chain recombines TRBV15 with TRBJ1-1, with 7 positions matching TRBD1. Germline V gives CDR1 LNHNV, CDR2 YYDKDF (reference sequence). The ends lost 1 base at V and 1 base at J; junction bases unmatched: 6. The CDR3 loop spans 16 amino acids. The full variable domain, its missing parts supplied by reference TRBV15 and TRBJ1-1, is DAMVIQNPRYQVTQFGKPVTLSCSQTLNHNVMYWYQQKSSQAPKLLFHYYDKDFNNEADTPDNFQSRRPNTSFCFLDIRSPGLGDTAMYLCATSRGTGVGNTEAFFGQGTRLTVV.

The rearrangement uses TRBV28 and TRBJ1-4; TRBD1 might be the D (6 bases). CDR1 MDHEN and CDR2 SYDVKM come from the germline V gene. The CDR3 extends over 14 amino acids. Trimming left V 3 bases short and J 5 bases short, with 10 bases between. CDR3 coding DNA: TGTGCCAGCAGTTTCCAGGGGTGGAATGAAAAACTGTTTTTT. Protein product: CASSFQGWNEKLFF.

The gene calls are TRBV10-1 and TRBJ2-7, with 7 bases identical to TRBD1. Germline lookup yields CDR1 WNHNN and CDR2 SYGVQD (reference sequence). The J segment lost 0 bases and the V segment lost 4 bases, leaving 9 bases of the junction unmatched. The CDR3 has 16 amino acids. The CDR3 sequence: CASSGIWDSDSYEQYF. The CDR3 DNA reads TGCGCCAGCAGTGGGATTTGGGACAGCGACTCCTACGAGCAGTACTTC.

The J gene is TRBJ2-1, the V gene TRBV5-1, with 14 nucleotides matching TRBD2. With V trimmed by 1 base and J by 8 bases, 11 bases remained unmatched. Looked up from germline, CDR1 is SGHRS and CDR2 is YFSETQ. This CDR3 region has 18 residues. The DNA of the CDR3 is TGCGCCAGCAGCTTGAGGGGGACTAGCGGGAGCTCAAGGGATGAGCAGTTCTTC. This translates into CASSLRGTSGSSRDEQFF. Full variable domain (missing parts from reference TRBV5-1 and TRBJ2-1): KAGVTQTPRYLIKTRGQQVTLSCSPISGHRSVSWYQQTPGQGLQFLFEYFSETQRNKGNFPGRFSGRQFSNSRSEMNVSTLELGDSALYLCASSLRGTSGSSRDEQFFGPGTRLTVL.

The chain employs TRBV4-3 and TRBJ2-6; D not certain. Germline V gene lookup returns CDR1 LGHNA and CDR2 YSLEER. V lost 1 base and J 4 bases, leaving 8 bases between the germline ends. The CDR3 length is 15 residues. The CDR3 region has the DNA TGCGCCAGCAGCCAAGTAGAGGAGGGGGCCAACGTCCTGACTTTC. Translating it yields CASSQVEEGANVLTF.

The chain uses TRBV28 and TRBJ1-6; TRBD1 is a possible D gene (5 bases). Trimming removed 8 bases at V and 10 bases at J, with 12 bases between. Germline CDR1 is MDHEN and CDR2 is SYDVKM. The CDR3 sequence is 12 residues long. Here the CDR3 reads CASLGGKSPLHF. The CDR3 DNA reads TGTGCCAGCCTGGGGGGGAAATCACCCCTCCACTTT. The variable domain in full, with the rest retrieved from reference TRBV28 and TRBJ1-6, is DVKVTQSSRYLVKRTGEKVFLECVQDMDHENMFWYRQDPGLGLRLIYFSYDVKMKEKGDIPEGYSVSREKKERFSLILESASTNQTSMYLCASLGGKSPLHFGNGTRLTVT.

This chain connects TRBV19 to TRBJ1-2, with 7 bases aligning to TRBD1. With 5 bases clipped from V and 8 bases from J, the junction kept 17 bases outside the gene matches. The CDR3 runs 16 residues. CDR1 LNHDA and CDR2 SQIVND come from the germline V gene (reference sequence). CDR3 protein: CASSARPTSGTAGYTF. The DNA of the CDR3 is TGTGCCAGTAGTGCCCGTCCCACATCCGGGACAGCCGGCTACACCTTC.

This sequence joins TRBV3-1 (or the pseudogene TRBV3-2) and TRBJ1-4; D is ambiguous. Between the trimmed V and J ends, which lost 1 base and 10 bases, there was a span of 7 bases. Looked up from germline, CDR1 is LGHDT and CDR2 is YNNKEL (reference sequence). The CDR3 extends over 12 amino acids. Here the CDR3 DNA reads TGTGCCAGCAGCCAAGGGCCAGGAAAACTGTTTTTT. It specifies CASSQGPGKLFF.

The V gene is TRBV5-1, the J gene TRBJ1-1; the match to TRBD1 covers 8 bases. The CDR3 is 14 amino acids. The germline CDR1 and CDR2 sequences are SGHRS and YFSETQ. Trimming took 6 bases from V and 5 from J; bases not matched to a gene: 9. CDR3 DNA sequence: TGCGCCAGCAAACCTCAGGGGGCGAGAACTGAAGCTTTCTTT. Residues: CASKPQGARTEAFF.

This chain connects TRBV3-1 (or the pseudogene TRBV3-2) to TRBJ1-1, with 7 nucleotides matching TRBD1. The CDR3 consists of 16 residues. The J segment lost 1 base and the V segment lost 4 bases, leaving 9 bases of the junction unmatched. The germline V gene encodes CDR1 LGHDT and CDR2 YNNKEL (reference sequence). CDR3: CASSRDRPTKNTEAFF. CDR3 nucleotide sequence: TGTGCCAGCAGCCGGGACAGACCAACTAAGAACACTGAAGCTTTCTTT.

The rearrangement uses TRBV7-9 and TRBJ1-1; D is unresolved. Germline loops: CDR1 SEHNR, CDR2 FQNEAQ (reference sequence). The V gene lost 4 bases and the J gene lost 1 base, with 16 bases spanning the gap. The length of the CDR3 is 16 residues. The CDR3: CASSSPLYPGNTEAFF. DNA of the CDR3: TGTGCCAGCAGCTCTCCCCTATATCCGGGGAACACTGAAGCTTTCTTT.